The clone carrying this TCR beta chain is medium-sized (0.01 to 0.1%). Antigen specificity is unknown. MiXCR, applied by TCRdb to the 5' RACE reads, yields one record per CDR3 protein. This table holds just over 8,000 distinct CDR3 sequences, over 7.5% found once. V shed 7 bases and J shed 7 bases, with 13 bases lying between them. The CDR3 length is 13 residues. Time point: sample taken at primary tumor resection. This specimen belongs to a study of spatial heterogeneity in lung cancer. Study information: A consistent excess of beta-chain over alpha-chain sequences was detected. Findings and limits, study-wide: Mutation tallies in tumors tracked expanded intratumoral alpha and beta TCR counts.

The chain is built from TRBV12-3 or TRBV12-4 and TRBJ1-4; D gene uncertain. The starting material was lung tumor tissue, obtained at surgery. The TCR originated in a male donor with early-stage non-small cell lung cancer. CDR3 sequence (DNA): TGTGCCAGCACCATAACGGGTATTGAAAAACTGTTTTTT. It codes for CASTITGIEKLFF.